This TCR beta chain derives from a study of cytomegalovirus exposure and HLA in healthy donors. Study-wide context: Counted in an early data release were tens of millions of unique TCRs from HLA-typed donors.

This CDR3 is built from 16 residues. Germline assignment: CDR1 SGHRS and CDR2 YFSETQ. About this clone: Its antigen remains unknown. At one of its ends the junction is not consistent with the germline gene, which may arise from a read error.

General observations from the study: It was reported that TCR beta sequences correctly inferred the HLA-A and HLA-B alleles for most subjects. When analyzed later, a missense DCLRE1C variant was found to be linked to TCR beta V- and J-gene trimming. After further analysis at a later stage, 16,951 TCR beta sequences were associated with HLA alleles at 0.05 false discovery rate.

It was with 60 Vbeta and 13 Jbeta primers that the PCR ran. Some clones are missing from TCRdb's copy, which holds only in-frame ones; the method was immunoSEQ multiplex PCR. The data hold 120,000 or so clones, with around 78% observed a single time. The clonotype originates from a woman between 40 and 55 years old in good health and CMV-seronegative. Input material: PBMCs. This chain uses TRBV5-1 with TRBJ2-6; D is perhaps TRBD2 (6 bases). The chain's CDR3 is CASSPLADSGANGLTF. CDR3 sequence (DNA): TGCGCCAGCAGCCCATTAGCGGACTCTGGGGCCAACGGCCTGACTTTC.